Described below is a single T cell receptor beta chain sequence and its context. The antigen this receptor binds is unknown. The record has no base qualities; no much larger clone is one base away. This same CDR3 is encoded by further DNA sequences in the sample. The donors were healthy, HIV-negative adults with no recently reported acute infections or vaccinations. Only Caucasian adults living in Nashville, Tennessee, USA were represented among the donors. Magnetic negative selection was used to enrich CD4+ T cells, after which naive cells were positively selected on CD45RA and the negative fraction became the memory subset. After blood collection by leukapheresis, PBMCs were isolated using Ficoll-Histopaque density gradient centrifugation and then cryopreserved in the vapor phase of liquid nitrogen. Analytical flow cytometry was used to check the purity and quantity of every magnetically sorted T cell population. Each sorted fraction had its genomic DNA isolated and then quantified by UV absorbance on a Nanodrop 2000c.

This entry belongs to a study of shared clonotypes between healthy human individuals (dated by TCRdb to the early 2020s). With respect to the entire study: The cohort comprised a couple of women and three men aged 18 to 49 years. Blood TCR repertoires of four to six healthy adults were deeply sequenced to estimate repertoire size and the extent of clonotype sharing between individuals. Per donor, leukapheresis produced somewhere between about 0.9 and 9.5 billion PBMCs. Per donor, three plates each were used for CD4 naive and CD4 memory, two for CD8 naive, and one for CD8 memory. To increase sequencing depth and limit assay-specific biases, different laboratories used diverse techniques to prepare libraries and sequence TCR repertoires. The research as a whole found: Higher generation probabilities were observed for clonotypes shared by all four sorted-subset donors than for non-shared clonotypes. Because the study included a small number of donors, the genetic and exposure-history diversity represented was limited. Naive subsets generally had larger estimated clonotype richness than memory subsets did. Rarefaction of sorted-subset datasets indicated incomplete sequencing despite the large sequencing depth. Sampling was restricted to blood, and TCR repertoires in tissues likely differ from the TCR repertoires found in blood. Based on pairwise subsampling, the degree of clonotype sharing among donors was expected to be affected by sequencing depth. About 5% of naive CD4, more than 3% of naive CD8, 2.3% of memory CD4, and less than 0.45% of memory CD8 clonotypes were shared across several donors.

For CDR1 and CDR2, the germline V gene lists SGHAT and FQNNGV. CDR3 length: 14 amino acids, cysteine to phenylalanine. The entry retains the CDR3 DNA only, 42 bases that are in frame from base 1. V trim: 5 bases; J trim: 8 bases; unmatched bases: 5. TCR CDR3 regions were amplified from genomic DNA by multiplex PCR using the deep immunoSEQ assay. Extracted genomic DNA from each cell subset was distributed evenly across all wells of several immunoSEQ 96-well plates, and each plate was treated as a replicate. For sorted subsets, each replicate PCR was loaded with 200 to 250 ng genomic DNA, equivalent to about 30,000 T cell genomes. Purified libraries were measured with a Qubit 3.0 fluorometer, size-checked on a Bioanalyzer 2100, and measured again with the KAPA Library Quantification kit. Each immunoSEQ 96-well plate was sequenced on its own single-read 150-cycle Illumina NextSeq 550 flow cell. Per the source publication's procedure: Because the immunoSEQ output included only junctional sequences and no quality scores, the filtering could not be the same as the filtering used for full-length reads. Sequences were annotated with PyIR, a Python wrapper for IgBLAST v1.9, and V/J genes and CDR3 were assigned using IMGT germline references. Reads were removed for weak V/J assignments (E-value above 1e-6), missing CDR3, stop codons, out-of-frame junctions, or ambiguous translated residues. V3J clonotypes were defined as sequences sharing an identical inferred V gene, J gene, and CDR3 amino acid sequence. The percentage overlap between two repertoires was calculated by dividing the number of shared unique clonotypes by the size of the smaller repertoire. Richness of each repertoire was evaluated using RTK rarefaction, the Chao1 estimator, and Recon v2.1 estimates of unobserved clonotypes. OLGA was used to compute generation probabilities for all TCRbeta clonotypes that the gDNA method yielded from a handful of donors. Imported from immuneACCESS, the table was reduced by TCRdb to in-frame sequences with V and J called. These copies leave out some clones; in studies compared against another copy, an unresolved V gene accounts for under half, and the cause of the remainder is not known. The D gene and trimming were derived from the DNA, and the V and J assignments and clone size from that table. This sample is represented by under 1,100,000 clones; approximately 78% of them were singletons. Of the sample, roughly 0.65% falls within the top ten clones.

Recombination connected TRBV11-2 to TRBJ1-4, with 10 middle bases fitting TRBD1. The sample comprised memory CD4+ T cells from PBMCs. The sample's cell subset or site, from its label and the paper: CD45RA-negative fraction. The clonotype comes from a man aged 18 to 30 in good health. Some clones in this sample may be carry-over from other donors' samples. The nucleotides are TGTGCCAGCAGCCCGACAGGGGGCGGGGAAAAACTGTTTTTT. The resulting protein is CASSPTGGGEKLFF.